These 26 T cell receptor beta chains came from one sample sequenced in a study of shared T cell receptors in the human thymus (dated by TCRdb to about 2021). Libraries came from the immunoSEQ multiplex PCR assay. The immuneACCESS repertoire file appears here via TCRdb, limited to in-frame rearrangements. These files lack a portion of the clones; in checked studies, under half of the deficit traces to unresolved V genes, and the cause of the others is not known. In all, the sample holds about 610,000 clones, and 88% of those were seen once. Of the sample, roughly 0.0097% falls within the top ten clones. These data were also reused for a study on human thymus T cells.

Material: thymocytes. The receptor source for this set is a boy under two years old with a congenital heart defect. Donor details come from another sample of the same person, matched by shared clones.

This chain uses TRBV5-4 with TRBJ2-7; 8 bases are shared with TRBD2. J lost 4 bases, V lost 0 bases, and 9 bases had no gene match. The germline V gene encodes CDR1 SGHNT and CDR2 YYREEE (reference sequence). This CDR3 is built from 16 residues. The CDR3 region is CASSLDGRAESYEQYF. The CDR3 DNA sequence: TGTGCCAGCAGCTTGGACGGGAGGGCCGAATCATACGAGCAGTACTTC.

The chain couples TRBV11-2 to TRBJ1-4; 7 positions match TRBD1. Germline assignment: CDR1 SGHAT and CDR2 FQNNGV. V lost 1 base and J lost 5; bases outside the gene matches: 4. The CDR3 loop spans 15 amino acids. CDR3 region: CASSLGDSLNEKLFF. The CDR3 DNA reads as TGTGCCAGCAGCTTAGGGGACAGTTTAAATGAAAAACTGTTTTTT.

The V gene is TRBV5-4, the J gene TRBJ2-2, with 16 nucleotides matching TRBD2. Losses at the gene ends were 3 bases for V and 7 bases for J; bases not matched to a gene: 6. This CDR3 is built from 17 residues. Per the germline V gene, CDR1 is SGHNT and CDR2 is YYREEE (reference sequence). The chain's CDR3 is CASSWGLAGGPGGELFF. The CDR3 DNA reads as TGTGCCAGCAGCTGGGGACTAGCGGGAGGGCCAGGCGGGGAGCTGTTTTTT. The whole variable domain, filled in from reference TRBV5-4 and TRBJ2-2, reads ETGVTQSPTHLIKTRGQQVTLRCSSQSGHNTVSWYQQALGQGPQFIFQYYREEENGRGNFPPRFSGLQFPNYSSELNVNALELDDSALYLCASSWGLAGGPGGELFFGEGSRLTVL.

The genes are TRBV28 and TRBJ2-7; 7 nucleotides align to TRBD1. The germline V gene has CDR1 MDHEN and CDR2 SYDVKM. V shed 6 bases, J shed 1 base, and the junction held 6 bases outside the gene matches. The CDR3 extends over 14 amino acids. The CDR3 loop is CASRHPGQSYEQYF. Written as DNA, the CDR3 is TGTGCCAGCAGACACCCGGGACAGTCCTACGAGCAGTACTTC.

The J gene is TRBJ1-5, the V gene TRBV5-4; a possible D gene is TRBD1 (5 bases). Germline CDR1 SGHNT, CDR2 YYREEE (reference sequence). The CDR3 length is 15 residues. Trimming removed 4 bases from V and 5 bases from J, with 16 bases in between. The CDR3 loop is CASSAGRGDHQPQHF. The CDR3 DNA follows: TGTGCCAGCAGCGCCGGGAGGGGCGATCATCAGCCCCAGCATTTT.

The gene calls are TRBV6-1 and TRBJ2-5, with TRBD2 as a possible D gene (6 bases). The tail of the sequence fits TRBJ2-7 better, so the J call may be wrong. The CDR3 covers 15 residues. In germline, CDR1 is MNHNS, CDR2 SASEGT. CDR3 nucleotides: TGTGCCAGCAGCGCGGTGGAGGGGCCCTCCTACGAGCAGTACTTC. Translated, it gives CASSAVEGPSYEQYF.

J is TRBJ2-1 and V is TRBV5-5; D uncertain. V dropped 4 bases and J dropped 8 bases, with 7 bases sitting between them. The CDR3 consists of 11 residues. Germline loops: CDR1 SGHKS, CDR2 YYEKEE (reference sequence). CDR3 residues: CASSTPYEQFF. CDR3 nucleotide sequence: TGTGCCAGCAGCACTCCCTATGAGCAGTTCTTC.

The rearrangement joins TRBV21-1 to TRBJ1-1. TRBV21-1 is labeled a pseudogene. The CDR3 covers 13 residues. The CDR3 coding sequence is TGTGCCCCCCGGTCGGAGGGTGAAACTGAAGCTTTCTTT. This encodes CAPRSEGETEAFF.

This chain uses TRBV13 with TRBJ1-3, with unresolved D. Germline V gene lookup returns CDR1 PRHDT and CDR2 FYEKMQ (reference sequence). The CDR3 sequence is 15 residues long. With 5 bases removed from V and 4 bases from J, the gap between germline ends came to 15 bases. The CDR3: CASSPGPPLGNTIYF. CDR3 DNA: TGTGCCAGCAGCCCGGGTCCCCCTCTAGGAAACACCATATATTTT.

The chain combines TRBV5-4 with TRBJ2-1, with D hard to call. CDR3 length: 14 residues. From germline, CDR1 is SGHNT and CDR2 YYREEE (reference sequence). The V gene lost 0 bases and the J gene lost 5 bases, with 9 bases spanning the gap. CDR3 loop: CASSLATANNEQFF. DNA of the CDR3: TGTGCCAGCAGCTTGGCCACAGCAAACAATGAGCAGTTCTTC.

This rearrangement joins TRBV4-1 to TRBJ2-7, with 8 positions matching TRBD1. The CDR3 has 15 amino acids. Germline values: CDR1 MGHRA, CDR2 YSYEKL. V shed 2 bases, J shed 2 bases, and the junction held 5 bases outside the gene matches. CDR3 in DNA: TGCGCCAGCAGCCAACCCTACAGGGGGGCCTACGAGCAGTACTTC. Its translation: CASSQPYRGAYEQYF.

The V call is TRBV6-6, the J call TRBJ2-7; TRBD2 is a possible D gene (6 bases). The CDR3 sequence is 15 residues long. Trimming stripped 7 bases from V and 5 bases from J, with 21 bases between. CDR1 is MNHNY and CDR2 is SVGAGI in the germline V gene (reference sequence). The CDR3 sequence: CASKPAGTPGHEQYF. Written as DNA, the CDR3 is TGTGCCAGCAAGCCGGCGGGGACCCCCGGCCACGAGCAGTACTTC.

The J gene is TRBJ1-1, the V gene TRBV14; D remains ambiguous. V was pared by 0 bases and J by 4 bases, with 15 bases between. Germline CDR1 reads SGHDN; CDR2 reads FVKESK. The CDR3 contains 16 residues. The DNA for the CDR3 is TGTGCCAGCAGCCAAGATCGGTGGGCAGGTTCCACTGAAGCTTTCTTT. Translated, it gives CASSQDRWAGSTEAFF. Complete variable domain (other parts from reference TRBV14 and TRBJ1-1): EAGVTQFPSHSVIEKGQTVTLRCDPISGHDNLYWYRRVMGKEIKFLLHFVKESKQDESGMPNNRFLAERTGGTYSTLKVQPAELEDSGVYFCASSQDRWAGSTEAFFGQGTRLTVV.

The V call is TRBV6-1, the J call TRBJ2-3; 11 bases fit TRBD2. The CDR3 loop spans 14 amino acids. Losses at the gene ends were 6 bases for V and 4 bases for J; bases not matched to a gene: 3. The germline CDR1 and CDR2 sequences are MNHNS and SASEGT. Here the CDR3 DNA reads TGTGCCAGCAGAACTAGCGGGAGCTCAGATACGCAGTATTTT. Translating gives CASRTSGSSDTQYF.

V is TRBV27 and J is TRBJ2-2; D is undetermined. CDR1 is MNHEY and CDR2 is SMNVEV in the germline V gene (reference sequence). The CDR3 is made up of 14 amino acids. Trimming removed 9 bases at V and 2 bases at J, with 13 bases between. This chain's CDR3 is CARLLILNTGELFF. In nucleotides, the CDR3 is TGTGCCAGGCTCTTGATTCTAAACACCGGGGAGCTGTTTTTT.

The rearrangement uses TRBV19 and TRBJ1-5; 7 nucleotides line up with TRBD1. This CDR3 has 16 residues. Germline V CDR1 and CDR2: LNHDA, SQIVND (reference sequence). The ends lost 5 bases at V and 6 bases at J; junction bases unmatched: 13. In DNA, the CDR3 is TGTGCCAGTAGTTGGCTGGGACAGAGAGGTAGTCAGCCCCAGCATTTT. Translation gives CASSWLGQRGSQPQHF.

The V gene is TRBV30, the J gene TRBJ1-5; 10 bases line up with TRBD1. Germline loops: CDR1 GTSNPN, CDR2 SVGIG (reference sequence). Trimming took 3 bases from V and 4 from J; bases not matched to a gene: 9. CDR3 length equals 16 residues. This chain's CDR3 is CAWSVSPGQGNQPQHF. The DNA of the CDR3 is TGTGCCTGGAGCGTTTCCCCGGGACAGGGGAATCAGCCCCAGCATTTT.

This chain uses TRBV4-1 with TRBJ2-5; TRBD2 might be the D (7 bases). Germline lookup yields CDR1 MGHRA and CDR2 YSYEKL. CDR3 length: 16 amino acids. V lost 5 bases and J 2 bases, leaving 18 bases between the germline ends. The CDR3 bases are TGCGCCAGCAGCAAAGTCGTCGGGGGGCGGCAAGAGACCCAGTACTTC. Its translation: CASSKVVGGRQETQYF.

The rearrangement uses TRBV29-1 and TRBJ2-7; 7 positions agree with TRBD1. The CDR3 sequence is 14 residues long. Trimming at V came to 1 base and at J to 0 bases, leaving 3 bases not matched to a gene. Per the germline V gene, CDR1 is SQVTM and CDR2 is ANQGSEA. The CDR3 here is CSVEAGGPSYEQYF. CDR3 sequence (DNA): TGCAGCGTTGAAGCAGGGGGTCCCTCCTACGAGCAGTACTTC.

The CDR3 reads CASSERNATTKYREQYF. In nucleotides, the CDR3 is TGTGCCAGCAGTGAACGAAATGCGACTACTAAATACCGCGAGCAGTACTTC. The chain links TRBV25-1 to TRBJ2-7, with a weak D call TRBD2 (5 bases). The ends were cut back, 2 bases at V and 6 bases at J, with 23 bases in the middle. The CDR3 sequence is 17 residues long. Germline V gene lookup returns CDR1 MGHDK and CDR2 SYGVNS.

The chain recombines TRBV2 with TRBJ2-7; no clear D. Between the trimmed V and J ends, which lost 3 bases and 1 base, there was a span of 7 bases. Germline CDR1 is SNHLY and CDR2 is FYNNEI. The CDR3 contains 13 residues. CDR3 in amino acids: CASSDYRSYEQYF. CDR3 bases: TGTGCCAGCAGTGACTACCGATCCTACGAGCAGTACTTC. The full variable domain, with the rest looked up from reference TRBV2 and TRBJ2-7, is EPEVTQTPSHQVTQMGQEVILRCVPISNHLYFYWYRQILGQKVEFLVSFYNNEISEKSEIFDDQFSVERPDGSNFTLKIRSTKLEDSAMYFCASSDYRSYEQYFGPGTRLTVT.

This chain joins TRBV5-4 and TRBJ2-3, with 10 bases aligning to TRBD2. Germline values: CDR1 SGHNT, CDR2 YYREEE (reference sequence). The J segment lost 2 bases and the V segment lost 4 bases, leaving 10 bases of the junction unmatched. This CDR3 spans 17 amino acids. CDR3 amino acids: CASSPLGAGGDTDTQYF. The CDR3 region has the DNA TGTGCCAGCAGCCCCCTCGGAGCGGGGGGGGACACAGATACGCAGTATTTT.

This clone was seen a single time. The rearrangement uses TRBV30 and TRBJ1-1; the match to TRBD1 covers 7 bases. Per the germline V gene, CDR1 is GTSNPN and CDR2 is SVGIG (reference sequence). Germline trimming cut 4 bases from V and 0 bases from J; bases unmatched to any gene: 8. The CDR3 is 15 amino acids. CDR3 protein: CAWTGTAGLNTEAFF. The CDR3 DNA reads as TGTGCCTGGACCGGGACAGCAGGATTGAACACTGAAGCTTTCTTT.

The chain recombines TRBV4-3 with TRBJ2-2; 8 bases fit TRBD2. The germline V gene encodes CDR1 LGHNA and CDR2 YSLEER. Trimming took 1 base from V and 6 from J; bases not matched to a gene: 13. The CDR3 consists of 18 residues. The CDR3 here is CASSQGDAPGLGPGELFF. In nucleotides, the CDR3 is TGCGCCAGCAGCCAAGGCGACGCCCCGGGACTAGGTCCCGGGGAGCTGTTTTTT.

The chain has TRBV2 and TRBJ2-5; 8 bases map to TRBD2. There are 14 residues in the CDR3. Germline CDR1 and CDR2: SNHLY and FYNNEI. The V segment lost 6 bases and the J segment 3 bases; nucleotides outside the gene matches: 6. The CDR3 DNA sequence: TGTGCCAGCAGGTCCACTAGCGGCAAAGAGACCCAGTACTTC. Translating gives CASRSTSGKETQYF.

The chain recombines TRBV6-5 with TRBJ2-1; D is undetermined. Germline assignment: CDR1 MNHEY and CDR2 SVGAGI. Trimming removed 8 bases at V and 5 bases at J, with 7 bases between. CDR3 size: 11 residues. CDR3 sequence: CASESHNEQFF. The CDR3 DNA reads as TGTGCCAGCGAGAGCCACAATGAGCAGTTCTTC.